This T cell receptor (beta chain) originates from a study of T cell repertoires in ileal Crohn's disease. Overall study context: Every patient was operated on for stricturing (about 60%) or penetrating (about 40%) complications.

Whole-study results and caveats: Mucosal expansions were suggested to be mainly CD8 T cells.

Comments on this clone: The antigen remains undetermined.

V was pared by 1 base and J by 7 bases, with 16 bases between. The germline V gene encodes CDR1 SGHTA and CDR2 FQGNSA. This CDR3 region has 15 residues. Sequencing used immunoSEQ multiplex PCR; TCRdb keeps in-frame clones, though not all of them. The sample has more than 3,000 clones, 70% to 90% seen once; the top ten hold 2% to 2.5%. Sample time point: neoterminal ileum biopsy at postoperative endoscopy, about 6 months after surgery. This TCR was sampled from an adult with Crohn's disease. Specimen: ileal tissue. This chain connects TRBV7-2 to TRBJ1-2, with D unclear. CDR3 region: CASSLDRAGFGGYTF. The CDR3 coding sequence is TGTGCCAGCAGCTTAGATCGGGCGGGGTTCGGTGGCTACACCTTC.